The 28 T cell receptor beta chains given below trace back to one sample, sequenced in a study of blood T cell repertoires in COVID-19. Profiling relied on immunoSEQ multiplex PCR, and the TCRdb table lists in-frame clones only, not all of them. This repertoire shows about 70,000 clones, 90% found once; its top ten account for roughly 9.7%. Sequencing was carried out using peripheral blood. All receptors derive from a human donor in a cohort sampled during active COVID-19.

The V call is TRBV18, the J call TRBJ2-2; 9 bases map to TRBD1. The V gene end was trimmed by 4 bases and the J gene end by 1 base; junction bases not matched to a gene: 1. Looked up from germline, CDR1 is KGHSH and CDR2 is LQKENI. This CDR3 comprises 15 residues. This CDR3 reads CASSRGQGNTGELFF. The CDR3 coding sequence is TGTGCCAGCTCACGGGGACAGGGGAACACCGGGGAGCTGTTTTTT. The variable domain in full, completed from reference TRBV18 and TRBJ2-2, reads NAGVMQNPRHLVRRRGQEARLRCSPMKGHSHVYWYRQLPEEGLKFMVYLQKENIIDESGMPKERFSAEFPKEGPSILRIQQVVRGDSAAYFCASSRGQGNTGELFFGEGSRLTVL.

V and J are TRBV13 and TRBJ2-1; 10 positions match TRBD2. Per the germline V gene, CDR1 is PRHDT and CDR2 is FYEKMQ (reference sequence). Trimming at V came to 2 bases and at J to 3 bases, leaving 4 bases not matched to a gene. The length of the CDR3 is 16 residues. The CDR3 sequence: CASSLKREGDYNEQFF. Written as DNA, the CDR3 is TGTGCCAGCAGCTTAAAGCGGGAGGGTGACTACAATGAGCAGTTCTTC. Full variable domain (remainder filled in from reference TRBV13 and TRBJ2-1): AAGVIQSPRHLIKEKRETATLKCYPIPRHDTVYWYQQGPGQDPQFLISFYEKMQSDKGSIPDRFSAQQFSDYHSELNMSSLELGDSALYFCASSLKREGDYNEQFFGPGTRLTVL.

This clone was picked up one time. This chain uses TRBV5-4 with TRBJ2-7; 9 bases fit TRBD2. V dropped 1 base and J dropped 7; count of bases not matched to a gene: 12. The CDR3 is 16 amino acids. Germline CDR1 reads SGHNT; CDR2 reads YYREEE (reference sequence). The CDR3 DNA reads TGTGCCAGCAGCTTGTGGACTAGCGCGGGCGCAAGAGAGCAGTACTTC. This gives the protein CASSLWTSAGAREQYF.

This chain uses TRBV28 with TRBJ2-7; 10 bases are shared with TRBD2. Trimming removed 3 bases from V and 4 bases from J; junction bases left unmatched: 9. CDR1 MDHEN and CDR2 SYDVKM come from the germline V gene. CDR3 length equals 16 residues. In nucleotides, the CDR3 is TGTGCCAGCAGTTTGCCCCCGACTAGCGGGTGGTACGAGCAGTACTTC. This translates into CASSLPPTSGWYEQYF.

The chain couples TRBV20-1 to TRBJ2-7, with D tentatively TRBD2 (6 bases). V was cut by 3 bases and J by 4 bases, with 16 bases left in between. The germline gives CDR1 DFQATT, CDR2 SNEGSKA (reference sequence). The CDR3 runs to 14 residues. In nucleotides, the CDR3 is TGCAGTGCTAGTAAGACTAGTCGGGGGTACGAGCAGTACTTC. As protein: CSASKTSRGYEQYF.

The V and J genes are TRBV4-1 and TRBJ2-7; D is perhaps TRBD1 (6 bases). The CDR3 has 16 residues. Trimming took off 2 bases at V and 5 bases at J, with 19 bases between the two ends. Germline CDR1 and CDR2: MGHRA and YSYEKL. The chain's CDR3 is CASSQSRVPGDDEQYF. The CDR3 DNA follows: TGCGCCAGCAGCCAAAGCCGGGTGCCAGGGGACGACGAGCAGTACTTC.

CDR3 sequence reads: CASSYEGQGRGYTF. Written as DNA, the CDR3 is TGTGCCAGCAGTTACGAAGGACAGGGCAGGGGCTACACCTTC. V usage is TRBV2 and J usage is TRBJ1-2, with 8 bases aligning to TRBD1. The germline V gene has CDR1 SNHLY and CDR2 FYNNEI. V shed 5 bases and J 8 bases; nucleotides not matched to a gene: 10. CDR3 length equals 14 residues.

The rearrangement links TRBV6-6 to TRBJ2-4; 9 bases line up with TRBD2. Trimming took 5 bases from V and 2 from J; bases not matched to a gene: 7. Germline values: CDR1 MNHNY, CDR2 SVGAGI (reference sequence). The CDR3 totals 16 residues. As DNA, the CDR3 is TGTGCCAGCAGTCCAGGACTAGCGAGGTCCAAAAACATTCAGTACTTC. This gives the protein CASSPGLARSKNIQYF.

This sequence joins TRBV6-4 and TRBJ2-1, with 12 bases aligning to TRBD2. With 4 bases clipped from V and 6 bases from J, the junction kept 1 base outside the gene matches. The CDR3 runs 14 residues. Germline CDR1 reads MRHNA; CDR2 reads SNTAGT. The CDR3 is CASSVLAGGNEQFF. The CDR3 DNA follows: TGTGCCAGCAGTGTACTAGCGGGAGGCAATGAGCAGTTCTTC.

V usage is TRBV3-1 (or the pseudogene TRBV3-2) and J usage is TRBJ2-7; the match to TRBD1 covers 7 bases. V lost 1 base, J lost 4 bases, and 4 bases stayed unmatched. CDR3 size: 14 residues. Germline V gene data show CDR1 as LGHDT and CDR2 as YNNKEL (reference sequence). The CDR3 protein is CASSQGQGRYEQYF. The CDR3 nucleotides are TGTGCCAGCAGCCAAGGACAGGGCAGATACGAGCAGTACTTC.

This rearrangement joins TRBV28 to TRBJ1-4; 8 nucleotides align to TRBD1. Trimming cost V 3 bases and J 3 bases; bases outside gene matches: 3. In germline, CDR1 is MDHEN, CDR2 SYDVKM. There are 15 residues in the CDR3. This CDR3 is CASSLPTGANEKLFF. In nucleotides, the CDR3 is TGTGCCAGCAGTTTGCCGACAGGGGCTAATGAAAAACTGTTTTTT.

The rearrangement joins TRBV5-6 to TRBJ2-1, with TRBD2 matching over 7 bases. The germline V gene has CDR1 SGHDT and CDR2 YYEEEE. The V and J ends lost 0 bases and 0 bases, in that order; junction bases with no gene match: 6. The CDR3 has 17 residues. This chain's CDR3 is CASSLGVGGTSYNEQFF. As DNA, the CDR3 is TGTGCCAGCAGCTTGGGAGTGGGGGGGACCTCCTACAATGAGCAGTTCTTC.

CDR3 sequence (DNA): TGTGCCAGCAGCAAGACAGGGGGCGACACCGGGGAGCTGTTTTTT. It yields the protein CASSKTGGDTGELFF. The J gene is TRBJ2-2, the V gene TRBV11-2, with 10 bases fitting TRBD1. The J segment lost 3 bases and the V segment lost 5 bases, leaving 3 bases of the junction unmatched. CDR1 and CDR2 from the germline V gene are SGHAT and FQNNGV. The CDR3 consists of 15 residues.

The sample holds one count of this clone. This chain joins TRBV12-5 and TRBJ2-2; 7 bases are a match to TRBD1. In germline, CDR1 is LGHNT, CDR2 FRNRAP. The CDR3 sequence is 13 residues long. The trim removed 6 bases at V and 7 bases at J, leaving 5 bases unmatched. The CDR3 loop is CASGPTGIGELFF. CDR3 sequence (DNA): TGTGCTAGTGGCCCGACAGGGATCGGGGAGCTGTTTTTT.

The chain carries TRBV7-3 and TRBJ1-2, with TRBD1 as a possible D gene (5 bases). The CDR3 covers 15 residues. V was cut by 1 base and J by 1 base, with 10 bases left in between. Germline V gene data show CDR1 as SGHTA and CDR2 as FQGTGA. The CDR3 coding sequence is TGTGCCAGCAGCTTAATTGGCCAGGGTAACTATGGCTACACCTTC. Its translation is CASSLIGQGNYGYTF. Together with reference TRBV7-3 and TRBJ1-2, the CDR3 gives the full variable domain: GAGVSQTPSNKVTEKGKYVELRCDPISGHTALYWYRQSLGQGPEFLIYFQGTGAADDSGLPNDRFFAVRPEGSVSTLKIQRTERGDSAVYLCASSLIGQGNYGYTFGSGTRLTVV.

This chain uses TRBV6-6 with TRBJ1-1, with D uncertain. The V gene lost 6 bases and the J gene lost 3 bases, with 8 bases spanning the gap. The CDR3 runs to 12 residues. Per germline, CDR1 MNHNY and CDR2 SVGAGI (reference sequence). The CDR3 is CASRITDTEAFF. Written as DNA, the CDR3 is TGTGCCAGCAGGATAACAGACACTGAAGCTTTCTTT.

The genes are TRBV29-1 and TRBJ1-6; 11 nucleotides line up with TRBD1. V shed 7 bases, J shed 10 bases, and the junction held 9 bases outside the gene matches. Per the germline V gene, CDR1 is SQVTM and CDR2 is ANQGSEA. This CDR3 spans 14 amino acids. The CDR3 protein is CSARTGGTLSPLHF. As DNA, the CDR3 is TGCAGCGCACGGACAGGGGGCACTCTATCACCCCTCCACTTT.

In nucleotides, the CDR3 is TGTGCCAGCAGGGGACAGGGATTGGGCTACACCTTC. This sequence encodes CASRGQGLGYTF. The gene calls are TRBV27 and TRBJ1-2, with 9 bases identical to TRBD1. The CDR3 sequence is 12 residues long. With 6 bases clipped from V and 8 bases from J, the junction kept 4 bases outside the gene matches. Germline V gene sequence: CDR1 MNHEY, CDR2 SMNVEV (reference sequence).

The chain recombines TRBV6-4 with TRBJ2-3, with 8 bases matching TRBD2. CDR1 is MRHNA, CDR2 SNTAGT, per germline. V lost 4 bases to trimming and J lost 2 bases; unmatched junction nucleotides: 5. The CDR3 loop spans 15 amino acids. The CDR3 DNA is TGTGCCAGCAGTGTTGATAGCGGGGTCACAGATACGCAGTATTTT. Translating gives CASSVDSGVTDTQYF.

The chain has TRBV7-2 and TRBJ2-4; 7 nucleotides agree with TRBD1. The CDR3 runs to 15 residues. From germline, CDR1 is SGHTA and CDR2 FQGNSA. The trim removed 1 base at V and 4 bases at J, leaving 4 bases unmatched. The CDR3 loop reads CASSLGGGRKNIQYF. CDR3 in DNA: TGTGCCAGCAGCTTAGGAGGGGGCCGAAAAAACATTCAGTACTTC.

This chain joins TRBV6-2 or TRBV6-3 and TRBJ2-6, with 10 bases matching TRBD1. J was trimmed by 0 bases and V by 0 bases; bases with no gene match: 2. The length of the CDR3 is 18 residues. Germline V gives CDR1 MNHEY, CDR2 SVGEGT. CDR3 loop: CASSYSRTGGSGANVLTF. The CDR3 DNA reads TGTGCCAGCAGTTACTCGAGGACAGGGGGCTCTGGGGCCAACGTCCTGACTTTC.

The sample holds one count of this clone. The chain has TRBV30 and TRBJ2-7; D is perhaps TRBD2 (6 bases). From germline, CDR1 is GTSNPN and CDR2 SVGIG (reference sequence). V lost 3 bases and J 2 bases, leaving 11 bases between the germline ends. The CDR3 consists of 13 residues. CDR3 loop: CAWSRDSPYEQYF. The CDR3 region has the DNA TGTGCCTGGAGCCGGGACTCTCCCTACGAGCAGTACTTC. Variable domain in full (rest from reference TRBV30 and TRBJ2-7): SQTIHQWPATLVQPVGSPLSLECTVEGTSNPNLYWYRQAAGRGLQLLFYSVGIGQISSEVPQNLSASRPQDRQFILSSKKLLLSDSGFYLCAWSRDSPYEQYFGPGTRLTVT.

The DNA of the CDR3 is TGTGCCACCAGTGCCCCCGGGCCCGGACAGGATCTTTACGAGCAGTACTTC. Its translation: CATSAPGPGQDLYEQYF. The gene calls are TRBV24-1 and TRBJ2-7; 7 nucleotides agree with TRBD1. With V trimmed by 5 bases and J by 4 bases, 16 bases remained unmatched. The CDR3 has 17 residues. Germline values: CDR1 KGHDR, CDR2 SFDVKD.

The gene calls are TRBV5-1 and TRBJ1-1; 9 bases are shared with TRBD1. Germline V gene data show CDR1 as SGHRS and CDR2 as YFSETQ. V trimming: 2 bases; J trimming: 5 bases; junction bases outside the gene matches: 13. There are 17 residues in the CDR3. The CDR3 reads CASSFLSGQGGGTEAFF. The CDR3 DNA sequence: TGCGCCAGCAGCTTCCTCTCGGGACAGGGAGGTGGGACTGAAGCTTTCTTT.

The CDR3 DNA is TGTGCCAGCAGCCGGACTAGCGGGAGGCAGTTCTTC. Translated, it gives CASSRTSGRQFF. V is TRBV6-2 or TRBV6-3 and J is TRBJ2-1; the match to TRBD2 covers 13 bases. Germline CDR1 and CDR2: MNHEY and SVGEGT. This CDR3 region has 12 residues. V shed 6 bases, J shed 12 bases, and the junction held 2 bases outside the gene matches.

The chain uses TRBV7-2 and TRBJ2-3, with a tentative D call TRBD2 (5 bases). V was pared by 2 bases and J by 0 bases, with 12 bases between. CDR3 length: 16 residues. Germline lookup yields CDR1 SGHTA and CDR2 FQGNSA. CDR3 sequence: CASSLTRSLSTDTQYF. DNA of the CDR3: TGTGCCAGCAGCTTAACTAGGAGCCTTAGCACAGATACGCAGTATTTT.

The rearrangement links TRBV19 to TRBJ2-6; 8 nucleotides align to TRBD1. V dropped 10 bases and J dropped 2; count of bases not matched to a gene: 7. Germline lookup yields CDR1 LNHDA and CDR2 SQIVND (reference sequence). This CDR3 is built from 15 residues. CDR3 sequence: CATRQGQAGANVLTF. The CDR3 region has the DNA TGTGCCACCCGACAGGGGCAGGCTGGGGCCAACGTCCTGACTTTC.

The rearrangement joins TRBV9 to TRBJ2-5; 9 bases agree with TRBD1. The germline CDR1 and CDR2 sequences are SGDLS and YYNGEE. Germline trimming cut 2 bases from V and 5 bases from J; bases unmatched to any gene: 7. CDR3 length: 15 amino acids. CDR3 region: CASSVDTGGWETQYF. The CDR3, as DNA: TGTGCCAGCAGCGTGGACACAGGGGGCTGGGAGACCCAGTACTTC.